Sequencing of this TCR beta chain was carried out in a study of T cell clusters in autoimmune cytopenias (dated by TCRdb to about 2019). With regard to the full study: Per sample, TRB sequencing gave a median depth of around 55,000 reads and a median of around 2,400 distinct TRB clonotypes. Peripheral blood TRB and IGH repertoires were sequenced in autoimmune cytopenia patients at active disease and during treatment follow-up, alongside healthy, CLL and autoimmune hepatitis controls. The study was designed to test whether a disease-specific immune repertoire signature usable as a blood-based biomarker is carried by autoimmune cytopenia patients. Summary of the overall study and its limitations: The GLIPH analysis suggested a lack of physiological T cell clusters in primary autoimmune cytopenia patients, since some 50 clusters were exclusive to healthy donors whereas approximately 16 were exclusive to patients. Healthy donors had almost three times as many exclusive TRB clusters as active autoimmune hepatitis patients, a finding consistent with an autoimmunity-wide signature. The T cell clusters were only ever defined in silico, so experimental validation of their functional role was still needed. TRB repertoire shifts, with less even repertoires observed in secondary cytopenia and CLL, were mostly attributed to lymphoma bias rather than autoimmunity. The cluster-lack signature was not observed for secondary cytopenia versus CLL, as the signature was apparently masked by the dominant lymphoma-associated repertoire.

In the case of this clonotype: It lacks a known antigen.

Per sample, about 250 ng of peripheral blood genomic DNA, about 38,000 genome equivalents, was used for TRB amplification. The CDR3 contains 13 residues, cysteine and phenylalanine counted. No DNA sequence is on record. Multiplex PCR with a touch-down protocol amplified TRB rearrangements, with the TRB-A and TRB-B primer pools combined in a single tube. Two consecutive PCR reactions with Phusion HS II polymerase added Illumina adapters and sample indices to the amplicons. The amplicons were gel-purified using the NucleoSpin Gel and PCR Clean-up kit, after which quantification was performed by Qubit and quality was checked on an Agilent 2100 Bioanalyzer. Sequencing of the libraries was performed on an Illumina MiSeq with 600-cycle, single-indexed, paired-end runs. The published analysis was carried out like this. MiXCR version 2.1.12, together with the default MiXCR reference library, was used to align and assemble the TRB reads. A clone was defined by each unique CDR3 nucleotide sequence, and the analysis included only productive sequences supported by at least two reads. Repertoire diversity was assessed with alpha-parameterized diversity profiles (alpha 0 to 5), including the Shannon (alpha 1) and Simpson (alpha 2) indices, which were computed with an R script. The tcR package was used to compute combinatorial TRB VJ usage, and cohorts were compared on this usage by principal component analysis with ade4. GLIPH clustering of TCRbeta CDR3s was carried out on cohort pairs matched by age and read depth, and cluster frequencies were compared by Wilcoxon test. TCRdb reprocessed the reads; each CDR3 protein sequence makes one entry, and DNA is unavailable. The V and J calls were not made by the authors but by TCRdb's processing. The sample's records list about 8,200 distinct CDR3 sequences. Clones ranked in the top ten supply about 26% of the sample.

The sequencing sample was made of peripheral blood. This sequence was found in a human donor with an autoimmune cytopenia or autoimmune hepatitis (not recorded which). Recombination linked TRBV12-3 or TRBV12-4 to TRBJ1-5; TCRdb picks TRBD1, but there is no DNA to check that call. The encoded CDR3 is CASSSTGNQPQHF.